The TCR beta chain under discussion was sequenced for a study of blood T cell repertoires in COVID-19. About the study: The cDNA or gDNA used as material had been derived from T cells, B-cell-depleted T cells, or PBMCs.

Original analysis: The authors estimated nucleated cell counts from reference gene primer amplification. The table came from immunoSEQ multiplex PCR; TCRdb's copy has only in-frame clones and leaves some out. From that table come the V and J calls and clone size; the DNA was used to work out D and trimming. The repertoire holds approximately 240,000 clones, with approximately 84% as singletons. The germline gives CDR1 MNHEY, CDR2 SVGAGI. The CDR3 extends over 14 amino acids. Trimming cost V 6 bases and J 3 bases; bases outside gene matches: 5. The sample was peripheral blood. The sequence came from a man aged 45-65 years with acute or convalescent COVID-19. V usage is TRBV6-5 and J usage is TRBJ1-5; TRBD1 matches at 7 bases. The CDR3 nucleotides read TGTGCCAGCAGGCCGGGACAGTTCAATCAGCCCCAGCATTTT. Its translation: CASRPGQFNQPQHF.